These 15 T cell receptor beta chains share one sample of origin, sequenced in a study of T cell clonality in common variable immunodeficiency. The data were produced by immunoSEQ multiplex PCR, yet TCRdb's version contains in-frame clones alone and is incomplete. This record lists under 45,000 clones, none seen once only, and the top ten clones contain approximately 4%. The sample was peripheral blood mononuclear cells. The receptor set was obtained from a person aged 18-69 years in good health.

This clone was recorded many times. From the germline J gene comes the end of the CDR3, since the read stops 3 residues before it. J is TRBJ2-3 and V is TRBV20-1, with D possibly matching TRBD2 (7 bases). This CDR3 has 13 amino acids. Looked up from germline, CDR1 is DFQATT and CDR2 is SNEGSKA (reference sequence). V was pared by 6 bases and J by 6 bases, with 16 bases between. The CDR3 spells CSAHWAGADTQYF. The CDR3 DNA, read in part, is TGCAGTGCCCACTGGGCGGGGGCGGATACG.

This clone was seen many times. The junction departs from germline at one end; a sequencing error may be responsible. With the read ending 3 residues before the CDR3 end, the germline J gene is used to fill in that end. This rearrangement joins TRBV20-1 to TRBJ2-3, with TRBD2 identical over 12 bases. CDR3 length: 16 amino acids. In germline, CDR1 is DFQATT, CDR2 SNEGSKA (reference sequence). CDR3 sequence: CSARVLAGGPQETQYF. Partial CDR3 DNA: TGCAGTGCGAGAGTCCTAGCGGGGGGGCCCCAAGAGACG.

Details on this clone: The read gets to within 3 residues of the CDR3 end, and the germline J gene fills in the rest. The chain is built from TRBV5-4 and TRBJ1-6; TRBD1 is a possible D gene (6 bases). The V end was cut by 4 bases, the J end by 7 bases, with 12 bases between. Germline V gene sequence: CDR1 SGHNT, CDR2 YYREEE (reference sequence). The CDR3 extends over 14 amino acids. The CDR3 bases that were read are TGTGCCAGCAGCCGGACAGCCCAGAATTCACCC. Its translation: CASSRTAQNSP. The full-length CDR3 reads as CASSRTAQNSPLHF. Full variable domain (remainder filled in from reference TRBV5-4 and TRBJ1-6): ETGVTQSPTHLIKTRGQQVTLRCSSQSGHNTVSWYQQALGQGPQFIFQYYREEENGRGNFPPRFSGLQFPNYSSELNVNALELDDSALYLCASSRTAQNSPLHFGNGTRLTVT.

This clone appeared many times. Coverage ceases 3 residues before the CDR3 finishes, and the germline J gene fills in the end. The chain is built from TRBV30 and TRBJ2-7; unclear D gene. Germline assignment: CDR1 GTSNPN and CDR2 SVGIG (reference sequence). V shed 2 bases and J shed 4 bases, with 9 bases lying between them. CDR3 size: 12 residues. CDR3 DNA, as far as it was read: TGTGCCTGGAGTCCCCAAATTTACGAG. Residues: CAWSPQIYE. The complete CDR3 reads CAWSPQIYEQYF.

This clone occurred many times. The read finishes 3 residues shy of the CDR3 end, and the germline J gene is used to complete it. This rearrangement joins TRBV5-4 to TRBJ2-3, with D unresolved. Per germline, CDR1 SGHNT and CDR2 YYREEE (reference sequence). V lost 1 base, J lost 1 base, and 10 bases lay in between. The CDR3 has 15 residues. The CDR3 DNA, read in part, is TGTGCCAGCAGCTTGCAAGGTGCAGGCACAGATACG. It is translated as CASSLQGAGTDT. The full CDR3 reads CASSLQGAGTDTQYF.

In its sample, this clone was seen many times. CDR3 DNA, as far as it was read: TGCGCCAGCAGCTTGGACCTTATGGGGCCGGATGGC. Amino acids: CASSLDLMGPDG. The whole CDR3 is CASSLDLMGPDGYTF. The chain couples TRBV5-1 to TRBJ1-2; D possibly corresponds to TRBD1 (5 bases). The read comes to an end 3 residues before the CDR3 does, leaving the germline J gene to fill in the end. Germline CDR1 and CDR2: SGHRS and YFSETQ. CDR3 length: 15 residues. Deletions cut 0 bases from V and 6 bases from J, with 15 bases between.

This clone appeared many times. With the read ending 3 residues before the CDR3 end, the germline J gene is used to fill in that end. The V call is TRBV5-1, the J call TRBJ2-4, with 9 bases identical to TRBD2. Germline V CDR1 and CDR2: SGHRS, YFSETQ. The CDR3 extends over 14 amino acids. Incomplete CDR3 DNA: TGCGCCAGCAGCTTGGAAGGTAGCGGGAGAGAT. Protein product: CASSLEGSGRD. The whole CDR3 protein reads CASSLEGSGRDQYF. The full variable domain, in which reference TRBV5-1 and TRBJ2-4 provide the parts outside the CDR3, is KAGVTQTPRYLIKTRGQQVTLSCSPISGHRSVSWYQQTPGQGLQFLFEYFSETQRNKGNFPGRFSGRQFSNSRSEMNVSTLELGDSALYLCASSLEGSGRDQYFGAGTRLSVL.

This clone was recorded at least ten times. Sequencing ends 3 residues short of the CDR3 end; the germline J gene provides the rest. This same CDR3 is encoded by further DNA sequences in the sample. The chain links TRBV5-6 to TRBJ1-2; D possibly corresponds to TRBD1 (6 bases). CDR3 length: 15 amino acids. CDR1 is SGHDT, CDR2 YYEEEE, per germline. Trimming removed 4 bases at V and 4 bases at J, with 17 bases between. The sequenced CDR3 bases are TGTGCCAGCAGCAGAAGGACAGACATACCCTATGGC. Protein sequence: CASSRRTDIPYG. The complete CDR3 sequence is CASSRRTDIPYGYTF.

This clone was seen at least ten times. The read stops 3 residues short of the end of the CDR3; the missing end is completed from the germline J gene. The rearrangement uses TRBV24-1 and TRBJ2-3, with D perhaps TRBD2 (6 bases). V dropped 7 bases and J dropped 1 base, with 8 bases sitting between them. Looked up from germline, CDR1 is KGHDR and CDR2 is SFDVKD. The CDR3 contains 13 residues. The CDR3 sequence is CATSGGGTDTQYF. The covered CDR3 bases are TGTGCCACCAGCGGGGGAGGCACAGATACG.

This clone was observed many times. The missing CDR3 end, 3 residues past where the read stops, is filled in from the germline J gene. The V and J genes are TRBV6-2 or TRBV6-3 and TRBJ2-2; no firm D call. CDR1 and CDR2 (germline): MNHEY, SVGEGT. The CDR3 contains 11 residues. CDR3 bases read: TGTGCCAGCAGCAACAATGAAAAG. Amino acids: CASSNNEK. The full CDR3 is CASSNNEKLFF.

To note about this clone: The sequenced fragment ends 3 residues before the CDR3 boundary, so the rest is inferred from the germline J gene. J is TRBJ2-7 and V is TRBV19, with a weak D call TRBD2 (5 bases). V lost 5 bases and J lost 4, with 9 bases in between. The CDR3 length is 12 residues. Germline-derived CDR1 and CDR2 are LNHDA and SQIVND (reference sequence). The DNA read from the CDR3 is TGTGCCAGTAGTGCCGGGGTTTACGAG. The encoded protein is CASSAGVYE. The full-length CDR3 reads as CASSAGVYEQYF.

This clone was counted ten times or more. Sequencing ends 3 residues short of the CDR3 end; the germline J gene provides the rest. The rearrangement joins TRBV10-1 to TRBJ2-5; 12 nucleotides agree with TRBD1. Germline values: CDR1 WNHNN, CDR2 SYGVQD (reference sequence). The length of the CDR3 is 16 residues. Germline trimming cut 3 bases from V and 5 bases from J; bases unmatched to any gene: 7. The CDR3 spells CASSEGTGGSLETQYF. CDR3 DNA (partial): TGCGCCAGCAGTGAAGGGACAGGGGGCTCTTTGGAGACC.

There are many counts of this clone. The read stops 3 residues short of the end of the CDR3; the missing end is completed from the germline J gene. V and J are TRBV20-1 and TRBJ2-3; D is unclear. This CDR3 has 15 amino acids. Germline V CDR1 and CDR2: DFQATT, SNEGSKA (reference sequence). Trimming shortened V by 0 bases and J by 4 bases, and 14 bases separated the two germline ends. CDR3 bases read: TGCAGTGCTAGAGAAGTTGTGGCTCGCCCAGATACG. Translating gives CSAREVVARPDT. From start to end, the CDR3 is CSAREVVARPDTQYF.

In its sample, this clone was seen many times. The sequenced fragment ends 3 residues before the CDR3 boundary, so the rest is inferred from the germline J gene. The V gene is TRBV4-2, the J gene TRBJ2-3; D is undetermined. Germline V gene data show CDR1 as LGHNA and CDR2 as YNFKEQ. This CDR3 region has 15 residues. V shed 4 bases and J shed 1 base, with 12 bases lying between them. CDR3 DNA (partial): TGTGCCAGCAGCCTAGTCCTGTACGGCACAGATACG. Protein: CASSLVLYGTDT. The entire CDR3 is CASSLVLYGTDTQYF.

This clone was recorded at least ten times. The read falls 3 residues short of the CDR3 end, and the missing part is taken from the germline J gene. This sequence joins TRBV14 and TRBJ2-7, with 7 bases fitting TRBD1. Germline assignment: CDR1 SGHDN and CDR2 FVKESK. This CDR3 has 14 residues. The ends lost 2 bases at V and 1 base at J; junction bases unmatched: 2. The CDR3 loop is CASSQYRGSYEQYF. Partial CDR3 DNA: TGTGCCAGCAGCCAATACAGGGGTTCCTACGAG.